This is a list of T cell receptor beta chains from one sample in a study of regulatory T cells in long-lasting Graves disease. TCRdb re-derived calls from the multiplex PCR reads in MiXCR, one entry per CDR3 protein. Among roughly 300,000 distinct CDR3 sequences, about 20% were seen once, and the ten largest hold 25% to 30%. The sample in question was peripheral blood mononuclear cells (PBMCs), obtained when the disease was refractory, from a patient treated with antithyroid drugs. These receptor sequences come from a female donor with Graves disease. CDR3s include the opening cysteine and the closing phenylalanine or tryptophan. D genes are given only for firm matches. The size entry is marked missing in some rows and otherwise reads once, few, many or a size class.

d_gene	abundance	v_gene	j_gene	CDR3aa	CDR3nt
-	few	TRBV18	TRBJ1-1	CASSPLRGLNTEAFF	TGTGCCAGCTCCCCCCTCCGGGGGCTGAACACTGAAGCTTTCTTT
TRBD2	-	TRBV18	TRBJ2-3	CASAVIAGSSDTQYF	TGTGCCAGCGCTGTTATAGCGGGGAGCTCAGATACGCAGTATTTT
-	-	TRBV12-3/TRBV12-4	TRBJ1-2	CASSLGDRGYTF	TGTGCCAGCAGTTTAGGGGATCGTGGCTACACCTTC
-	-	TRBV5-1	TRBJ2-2	CASSLEGVRTSPTGKLFF	TGCGCCAGCAGCTTGGAGGGGGTCCGGACTAGTCCCACCGGGAAGCTGTTTTTT
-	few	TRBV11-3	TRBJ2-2	CASSRDSAGELFF	TGTGCCAGCAGCCGAGACAGCGCCGGGGAGCTGTTTTTT
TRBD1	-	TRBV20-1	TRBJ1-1	CSARDSDRVNTEAFF	TGCAGTGCTAGAGATTCCGACAGGGTGAACACTGAAGCTTTCTTT
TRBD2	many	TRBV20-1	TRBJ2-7	CSAAGTSGRAFRYEQYF	TGCAGTGCTGCCGGGACTAGCGGGAGGGCCTTTCGGTACGAGCAGTACTTC
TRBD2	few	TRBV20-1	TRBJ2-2	CSAKARGGAGNTGELFF	TGCAGTGCTAAGGCCCGTGGGGGAGCGGGAAACACCGGGGAGCTGTTTTTT
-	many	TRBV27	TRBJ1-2	CASSRGRGPLDFYGYTF	TGTGCCAGCAGTAGAGGCAGGGGTCCCCTCGACTTCTATGGCTACACCTTC
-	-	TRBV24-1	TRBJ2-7	CATSAASSNEQYF	TGTGCCACCAGTGCGGCTTCCTCCAACGAGCAGTACTTC
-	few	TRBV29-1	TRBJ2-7	CSVEPAGHYEQYF	TGCAGCGTTGAACCTGCAGGGCACTACGAGCAGTACTTC
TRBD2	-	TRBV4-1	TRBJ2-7	CASSLLLGGTSPYEQYF	TGCGCCAGCAGCCTCCTCCTTGGGGGGACTAGCCCCTACGAGCAGTACTTC
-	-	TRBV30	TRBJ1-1	CAWSRLNGNTEAFF	TGTGCCTGGAGCCGCTTAAACGGCAACACTGAAGCTTTCTTT
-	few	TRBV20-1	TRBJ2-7	CSATGKVAGRYEQYF	TGCAGTGCTACTGGGAAGGTGGCAGGGCGTTACGAGCAGTACTTC
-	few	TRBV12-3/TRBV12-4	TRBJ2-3	CASVAASTDTQYF	TGTGCCAGCGTAGCGGCTAGCACAGATACGCAGTATTTT
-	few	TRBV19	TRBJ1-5	CASSIRSWRGNQPQHF	TGTGCCAGTAGTATTAGGTCGTGGCGAGGCAATCAGCCCCAGCATTTT
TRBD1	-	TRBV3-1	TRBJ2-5	CASGQGASGKETQYF	TGTGCCAGCGGACAGGGGGCTAGCGGGAAAGAGACCCAGTACTTC
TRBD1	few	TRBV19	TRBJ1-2	CASSRGLRGQGYGYTF	TGTGCCAGTAGTCGAGGTTTAAGGGGGCAAGGCTATGGCTACACCTTC
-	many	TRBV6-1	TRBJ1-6	CASSEDGVQPSKWSPLHF	TGTGCCAGCAGTGAGGATGGGGTACAGCCTTCCAAGTGGTCACCCCTCCACTTT
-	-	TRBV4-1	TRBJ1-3	CASSQTEVTGNTIYF	TGCGCCAGCAGCCAAACTGAGGTGACTGGAAACACCATATATTTT
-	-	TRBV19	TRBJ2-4	CASTPTETIAKNIQYF	TGTGCCAGTACCCCGACAGAGACCATAGCCAAAAACATTCAGTACTTC
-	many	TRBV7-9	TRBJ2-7	CASSTYYEQYF	TGTGCCAGCAGCACGTACTACGAGCAGTACTTC
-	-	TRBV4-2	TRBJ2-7	CASSQDDNTHEQYF	TGTGCCAGCAGCCAAGATGACAATACCCACGAGCAGTACTTC
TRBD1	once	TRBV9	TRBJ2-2	CASSPGQVNTGELFF	TGTGCCAGCAGCCCGGGACAGGTGAACACCGGGGAGCTGTTTTTT
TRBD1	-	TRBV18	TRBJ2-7	CASSPRDRAGEQYF	TGTGCCAGCTCACCACGGGACAGGGCAGGGGAGCAGTACTTC
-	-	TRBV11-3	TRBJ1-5	CASGPGSGPQHF	TGTGCCAGCGGCCCGGGCTCGGGGCCCCAGCATTTT
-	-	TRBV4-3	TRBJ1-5	CASSQVFRRLDQPQHF	TGCGCCAGCAGCCAAGTATTCAGGCGGTTGGATCAGCCCCAGCATTTT
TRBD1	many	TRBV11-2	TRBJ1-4	CASSLTAPDRGRIEKLFF	TGTGCCAGCAGCTTAACGGCCCCAGACAGGGGGCGAATCGAAAAACTGTTTTTT
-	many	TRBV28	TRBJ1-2	CASSPRLLGYTF	TGTGCCAGCAGCCCACGCCTGCTCGGCTACACCTTC
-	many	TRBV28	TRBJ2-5	CASSSSLAGGPKRETQYF	TGTGCCAGCAGTTCCAGCCTAGCTGGAGGGCCGAAGAGAGAGACCCAGTACTTC
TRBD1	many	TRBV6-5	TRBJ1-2	CASSWGQGARGYTF	TGTGCCAGCAGTTGGGGACAGGGGGCGCGTGGCTACACCTTC
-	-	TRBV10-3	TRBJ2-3	CAITEGALFTDTQYF	TGTGCCATCACCGAAGGAGCGTTGTTCACAGATACGCAGTATTTT
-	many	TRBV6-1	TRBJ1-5	CASSPAGRNQPQHF	TGTGCCAGCAGCCCTGCGGGACGCAATCAGCCCCAGCATTTT
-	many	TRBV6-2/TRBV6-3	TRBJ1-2	CASSYSDSYNYGYTF	TGTGCCAGCAGTTACTCTGACAGTTATAACTATGGCTACACCTTC
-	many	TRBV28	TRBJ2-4	CASSLETDLAKNIQYF	TGTGCCAGCAGTCTGGAGACGGATCTAGCCAAAAACATTCAGTACTTC
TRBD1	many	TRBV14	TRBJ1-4	CASSQDAGTGRLRQKLFF	TGTGCCAGCAGCCAAGATGCCGGGACAGGGCGCTTACGGCAAAAACTGTTTTTT
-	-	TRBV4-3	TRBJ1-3	CASSQDPQGFSGNTIYF	TGCGCCAGCAGCCAAGATCCCCAGGGGTTTTCTGGAAACACCATATATTTT
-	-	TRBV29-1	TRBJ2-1	CSVRTGSGSYNEQFF	TGCAGCGTGAGAACTGGGAGCGGCTCCTACAATGAGCAGTTCTTC
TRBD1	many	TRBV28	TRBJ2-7	CASSLLQYSGTALTYEQYF	TGTGCCAGCAGTTTACTCCAATATTCTGGGACAGCGCTGACCTACGAGCAGTACTTC
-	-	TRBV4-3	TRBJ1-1	CASSHSGYRTIREAFF	TGCGCCAGCAGCCATAGTGGTTACAGGACGATTCGGGAAGCTTTCTTT
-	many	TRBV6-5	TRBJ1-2	CASSYGLTNYGYTF	TGTGCCAGCAGTTACGGACTAACTAACTATGGCTACACCTTC
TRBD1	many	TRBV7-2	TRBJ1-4	CASSMDRGPGKLFF	TGTGCCAGCAGCATGGACAGGGGGCCGGGAAAACTGTTTTTT
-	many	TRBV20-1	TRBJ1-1	CRKRGSGTEAFF	TGCAGAAAGAGGGGGTCAGGGACTGAAGCTTTCTTT
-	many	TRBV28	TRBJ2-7	CASSLPDITYEQYF	TGTGCCAGCAGTTTGCCGGACATCACCTACGAGCAGTACTTC
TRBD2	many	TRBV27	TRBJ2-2	CASSLARGRANTGELFF	TGTGCCAGCAGTCTAGCACGCGGGAGGGCGAACACCGGGGAGCTGTTTTTT
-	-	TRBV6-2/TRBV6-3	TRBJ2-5	CASSGVNFFQETQYF	TGTGCCAGCAGTGGAGTGAACTTTTTCCAAGAGACCCAGTACTTC
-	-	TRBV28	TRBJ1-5	CASSLGGVRPQHF	TGTGCCAGCAGTTTAGGGGGGGTGAGGCCCCAGCATTTT